What follows are 16 T cell receptor beta chains derived from one specimen sequenced in a study of cytomegalovirus exposure and HLA in healthy donors. The PCR had 60 Vbeta and 13 Jbeta primers. Some clones are missing from TCRdb's copy, which holds only in-frame ones; the method was immunoSEQ multiplex PCR. The sample includes around 150,000 clones, approximately 87% of them seen just once. Sequenced sample: PBMCs. These receptors were obtained from a woman aged 25 to 39 in good health and CMV-seronegative.

The gene calls are TRBV19 and TRBJ1-1, with TRBD1 matching 10 bases. This CDR3 region has 15 residues. CDR1 is LNHDA, CDR2 SQIVND, per germline (reference sequence). With V trimmed by 6 bases and J by 1 base, 5 bases remained unmatched. CDR3 nucleotides: TGTGCCAGTAGACCGACAGGGGGCCAGAACACTGAAGCTTTCTTT. Residues: CASRPTGGQNTEAFF. Drawing the rest from reference TRBV19 and TRBJ1-1, the complete variable domain is DGGITQSPKYLFRKEGQNVTLSCEQNLNHDAMYWYRQDPGQGLRLIYYSQIVNDFQKGDIAEGYSVSREKKESFPLTVTSAQKNPTAFYLCASRPTGGQNTEAFFGQGTRLTVV.

V usage is TRBV10-3 and J usage is TRBJ1-1, with TRBD1 as a possible D gene (6 bases). This CDR3 contains 15 residues. V was pared by 0 bases and J by 0 bases, with 8 bases between. The germline V gene has CDR1 ENHRY and CDR2 SYGVKD. The CDR3 loop is CAISESRDMNTEAFF. CDR3 coding DNA: TGTGCCATCAGTGAGTCGAGGGACATGAACACTGAAGCTTTCTTT.

This clone was seen only a few times. V usage is TRBV5-5 and J usage is TRBJ2-7; tentative D call: TRBD1 (5 bases). Germline CDR1 SGHKS, CDR2 YYEKEE (reference sequence). This CDR3 spans 15 amino acids. V was clipped by 1 base and J by 5 bases, with 16 bases between them. The CDR3 DNA sequence: TGTGCCAGCAGCTTGTTTTTCATCAGGGCTGACGAGCAGTACTTC. Its protein product is CASSLFFIRADEQYF.

J is TRBJ2-7 and V is TRBV29-1, with D maybe TRBD2 (6 bases). Germline V gene sequence: CDR1 SQVTM, CDR2 ANQGSEA. This CDR3 spans 13 amino acids. Trimming left V 5 bases short and J 5 bases short, with 16 bases between. Here the CDR3 reads CSVRRDSDHEQYF. The CDR3 DNA is TGCAGCGTTAGGAGGGACTCTGACCACGAGCAGTACTTC.

The V and J genes are TRBV11-3 and TRBJ2-2; the match to TRBD2 covers 7 bases. Per germline, CDR1 SGHNT and CDR2 YENEEA. V gave up 5 bases and J gave up 3 bases; unmatched junction bases: 3. The CDR3 length is 14 residues. CDR3 coding DNA: TGTGCCAGCAGCCGGACTAGGGACACCGGGGAGCTGTTTTTT. It codes for CASSRTRDTGELFF.

The chain joins TRBV7-3 to TRBJ2-7; 9 bases fit TRBD1. This CDR3 spans 13 amino acids. The V and J ends lost 5 bases and 6 bases, in that order; junction bases with no gene match: 5. CDR1 and CDR2 (germline): SGHTA, FQGTGA. The chain's CDR3 is CASSSTGGAEQYF. CDR3 sequence (DNA): TGTGCCAGCAGCAGTACAGGGGGCGCCGAGCAGTACTTC.

The chain has TRBV18 and TRBJ1-4; D may be TRBD1 (6 bases). The CDR3 length is 16 residues. Germline loops: CDR1 KGHSH, CDR2 LQKENI. Trimming stripped 2 bases from V and 8 bases from J, with 18 bases between. CDR3 nucleotides: TGTGCCAGCTCACCATCAACAGGGCTATTCGGGGAAAAACTGTTTTTT. This encodes CASSPSTGLFGEKLFF.

V is TRBV2 and J is TRBJ2-5; TRBD1 matches 11 bases. Germline CDR1 and CDR2: SNHLY and FYNNEI. The CDR3 is made up of 14 amino acids. J was trimmed by 5 bases and V by 4 bases; bases with no gene match: 3. CDR3 nucleotide sequence: TGTGCCAGCAGTGGGACAGGGGGCGATGAGACCCAGTACTTC. Encoded protein: CASSGTGGDETQYF. The full variable domain, rest sourced from reference TRBV2 and TRBJ2-5, is EPEVTQTPSHQVTQMGQEVILRCVPISNHLYFYWYRQILGQKVEFLVSFYNNEISEKSEIFDDQFSVERPDGSNFTLKIRSTKLEDSAMYFCASSGTGGDETQYFGPGTRLLVL.

As for this clone: The identical CDR3 is also encoded by other nucleotide sequences in the sample. The chain combines TRBV28 with TRBJ1-5; no clear D gene. Trimming took off 2 bases at V and 6 bases at J, with 11 bases between the two ends. The CDR3 totals 14 residues. Germline CDR1 is MDHEN and CDR2 is SYDVKM. The CDR3 DNA follows: TGTGCCAGCAGTTTAAGTTGGAGTAGTCAGCCCCAGCATTTT. It codes for CASSLSWSSQPQHF.

This chain links TRBV18 with TRBJ2-2, with D maybe TRBD1 (6 bases). The CDR3 loop spans 18 amino acids. V was shortened by 1 base and J by 3 bases, with 18 bases between the two germline ends. Germline V lookup: CDR1 KGHSH, CDR2 LQKENI. The CDR3 nucleotides are TGTGCCAGCTCACCACGCCCCCTACAGGGAGTGGACACCGGGGAGCTGTTTTTT. Translation gives CASSPRPLQGVDTGELFF.

J is TRBJ2-7 and V is TRBV19, with 12 bases fitting TRBD2. Trimming removed 3 bases from V and 3 bases from J; junction bases left unmatched: 6. Germline V gives CDR1 LNHDA, CDR2 SQIVND (reference sequence). The length of the CDR3 is 16 residues. The CDR3 reads CASSIGGLAGSYEQYF. CDR3 sequence (DNA): TGTGCCAGTAGTATCGGCGGACTAGCGGGGAGCTACGAGCAGTACTTC. The complete variable domain, with remaining parts taken from reference TRBV19 and TRBJ2-7, reads DGGITQSPKYLFRKEGQNVTLSCEQNLNHDAMYWYRQDPGQGLRLIYYSQIVNDFQKGDIAEGYSVSREKKESFPLTVTSAQKNPTAFYLCASSIGGLAGSYEQYFGPGTRLTVT.

The V gene is TRBV4-1, the J gene TRBJ2-3; 9 nucleotides match TRBD1. The J segment lost 4 bases and the V segment lost 3 bases, leaving 11 bases of the junction unmatched. CDR3 length: 17 residues. The germline gives CDR1 MGHRA, CDR2 YSYEKL. Here the CDR3 reads CASSQTGGRGPADTQYF. The DNA of the CDR3 is TGCGCCAGCAGCCAGACAGGGGGACGCGGTCCAGCAGATACGCAGTATTTT.

The chain has TRBV28 and TRBJ1-2; D unclear. The V gene's germline CDR1 is MDHEN and CDR2 SYDVKM. The CDR3 spans 20 residues. The germline V and J ends were trimmed by 6 bases and 2 bases, with 31 bases remaining between them. As DNA, the CDR3 is TGTGCCAGCAGCCTCGTCTTGGGTTTAAGCGGGAGTCTGGGAAACTATGGCTACACCTTC. This encodes CASSLVLGLSGSLGNYGYTF.

This chain uses TRBV2 with TRBJ2-1, with 7 positions matching TRBD2. CDR1 and CDR2 from the germline V gene are SNHLY and FYNNEI. The CDR3 length is 12 residues. J gave up 9 bases and V 6 bases, and 5 bases lay outside the gene matches. In DNA form, the CDR3 reads TGTGCCAGCAGAACGACTAGCCTTGAGCAGTTCTTC. It encodes CASRTTSLEQFF.

The gene calls are TRBV5-1 and TRBJ2-1, with D perhaps TRBD1 (6 bases). The CDR3 runs 16 residues. CDR1 is SGHRS, CDR2 YFSETQ, per germline. V was trimmed by 4 bases and J by 13 bases, leaving 27 bases between them. As DNA, the CDR3 is TGCGCCAGCAGCCGGTGGGACAAAGGCTCTCTCGCCCAACAGTTCTTC. Translation gives CASSRWDKGSLAQQFF.

As to this clone: Germline and junction disagree at one end, which may indicate a read error. The genes are TRBV27 and TRBJ2-5; TRBD2 matches 8 bases. The CDR3 is 14 residues long. CDR1 is MNHEY, CDR2 SMNVEV, per germline (reference sequence). CDR3 bases: TGTGCCAGCAGTCAGCGGGAGAGGCAAGAGACCCAGCACTTC. This codes for CASSQRERQETQHF.